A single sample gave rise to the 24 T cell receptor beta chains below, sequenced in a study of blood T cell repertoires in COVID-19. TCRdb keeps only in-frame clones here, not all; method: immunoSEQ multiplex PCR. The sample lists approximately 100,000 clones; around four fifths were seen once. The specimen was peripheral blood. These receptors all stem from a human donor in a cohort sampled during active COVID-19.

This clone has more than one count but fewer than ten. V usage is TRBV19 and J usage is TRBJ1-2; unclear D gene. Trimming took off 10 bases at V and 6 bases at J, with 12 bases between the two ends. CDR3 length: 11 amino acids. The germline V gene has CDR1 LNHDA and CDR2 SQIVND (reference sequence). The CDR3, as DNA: TGTGCCACCGGCCCCGGGGATGGCTACACCTTC. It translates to CATGPGDGYTF.

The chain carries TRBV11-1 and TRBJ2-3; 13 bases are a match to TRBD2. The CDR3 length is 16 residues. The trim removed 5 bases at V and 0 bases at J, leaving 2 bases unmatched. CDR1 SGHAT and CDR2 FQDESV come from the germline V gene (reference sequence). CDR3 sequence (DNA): TGTGCCAGCAGCATGGGACTAGCGGGGAGCACAGATACGCAGTATTTT. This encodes CASSMGLAGSTDTQYF. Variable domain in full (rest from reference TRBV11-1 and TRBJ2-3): EAEVAQSPRYKITEKSQAVAFWCDPISGHATLYWYRQILGQGPELLVQFQDESVVDDSQLPKDRFSAERLKGVDSTLKIQPAELGDSAMYLCASSMGLAGSTDTQYFGPGTRLTVL.

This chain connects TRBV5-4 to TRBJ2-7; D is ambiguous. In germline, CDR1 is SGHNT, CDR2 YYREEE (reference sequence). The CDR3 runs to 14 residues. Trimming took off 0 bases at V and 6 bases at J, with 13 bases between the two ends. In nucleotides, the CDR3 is TGTGCCAGCAGCTTGGCCGGCGGCTCGCGCGAGCAGTACTTC. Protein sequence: CASSLAGGSREQYF.

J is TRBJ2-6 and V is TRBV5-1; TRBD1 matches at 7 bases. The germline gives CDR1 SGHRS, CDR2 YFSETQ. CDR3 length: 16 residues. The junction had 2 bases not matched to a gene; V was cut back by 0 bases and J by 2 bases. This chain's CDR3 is CASSLAGTAGANVLTF. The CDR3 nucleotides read TGCGCCAGCAGCTTGGCTGGGACAGCTGGGGCCAACGTCCTGACTTTC. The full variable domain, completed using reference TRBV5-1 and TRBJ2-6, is KAGVTQTPRYLIKTRGQQVTLSCSPISGHRSVSWYQQTPGQGLQFLFEYFSETQRNKGNFPGRFSGRQFSNSRSEMNVSTLELGDSALYLCASSLAGTAGANVLTFGAGSRLTVL.

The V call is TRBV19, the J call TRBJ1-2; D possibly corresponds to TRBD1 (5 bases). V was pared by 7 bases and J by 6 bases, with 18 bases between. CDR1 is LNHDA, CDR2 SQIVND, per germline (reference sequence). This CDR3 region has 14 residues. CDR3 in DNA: TGTGCCAGTAACCCAGTGGGGGGGTTGCATGGCTACACCTTC. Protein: CASNPVGGLHGYTF.

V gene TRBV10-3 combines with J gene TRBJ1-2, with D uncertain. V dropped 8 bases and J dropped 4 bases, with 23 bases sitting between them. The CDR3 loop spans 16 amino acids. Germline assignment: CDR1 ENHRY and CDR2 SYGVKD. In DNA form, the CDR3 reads TGTGCCATCCTTCCTTCCGATGCGGGCAGCACCTATGGCTACACCTTC. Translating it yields CAILPSDAGSTYGYTF.

DNA of the CDR3: TGTGCCAGCGCAAGGTTGGGACAGGGAGTTTCTGGGGCCAACGTCCTGACTTTC. Translation: CASARLGQGVSGANVLTF. V gene TRBV7-9 combines with J gene TRBJ2-6, with 9 bases that match TRBD1. The V gene's germline CDR1 is SEHNR and CDR2 FQNEAQ (reference sequence). J gave up 1 base and V 8 bases, and 12 bases lay outside the gene matches. This CDR3 has 18 residues.

CDR3 in DNA: TGTGCCAGTAGTAACCGACAGGGACCCTCCTACGAGCAGTACTTC. Protein sequence: CASSNRQGPSYEQYF. The rearrangement links TRBV19 to TRBJ2-7, with 7 bases matching TRBD1. The CDR3 consists of 15 residues. Trimming removed 4 bases from V and 0 bases from J; junction bases left unmatched: 6. Germline CDR1 LNHDA, CDR2 SQIVND (reference sequence).

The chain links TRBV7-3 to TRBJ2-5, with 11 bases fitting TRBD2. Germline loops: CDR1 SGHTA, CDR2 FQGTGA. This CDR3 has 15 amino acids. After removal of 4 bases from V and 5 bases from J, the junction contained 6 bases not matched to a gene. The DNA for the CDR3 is TGTGCCAGCAGCTCGGGGACTAGCGGCGGCGAGACCCAGTACTTC. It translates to CASSSGTSGGETQYF.

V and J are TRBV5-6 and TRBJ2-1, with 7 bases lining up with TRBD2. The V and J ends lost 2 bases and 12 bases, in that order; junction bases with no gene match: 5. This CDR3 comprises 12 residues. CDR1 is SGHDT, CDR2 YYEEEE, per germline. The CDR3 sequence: CASSLSPGGQFF. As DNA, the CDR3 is TGTGCCAGCAGCTTATCCCCGGGGGGGCAGTTCTTC.

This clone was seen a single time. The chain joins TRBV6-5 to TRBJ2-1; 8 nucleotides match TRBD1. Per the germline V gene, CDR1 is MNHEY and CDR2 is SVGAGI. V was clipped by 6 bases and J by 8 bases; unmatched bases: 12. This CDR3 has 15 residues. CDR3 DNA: TGTGCCAGCAGGATCAGACAGGGGTTCGGAGATGAGCAGTTCTTC. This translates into CASRIRQGFGDEQFF.

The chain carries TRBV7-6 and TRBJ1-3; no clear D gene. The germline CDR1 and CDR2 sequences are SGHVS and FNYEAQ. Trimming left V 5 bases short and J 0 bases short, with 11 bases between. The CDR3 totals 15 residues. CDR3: CASSRAGNSGNTIYF. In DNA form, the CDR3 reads TGTGCCAGCAGCCGGGCGGGGAACTCTGGAAACACCATATATTTT.

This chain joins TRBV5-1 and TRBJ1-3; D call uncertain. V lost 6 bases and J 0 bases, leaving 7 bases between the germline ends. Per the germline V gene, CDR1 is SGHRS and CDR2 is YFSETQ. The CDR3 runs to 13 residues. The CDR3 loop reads CASTGSSGNTIYF. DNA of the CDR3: TGCGCCAGCACAGGTAGCTCTGGAAACACCATATATTTT.

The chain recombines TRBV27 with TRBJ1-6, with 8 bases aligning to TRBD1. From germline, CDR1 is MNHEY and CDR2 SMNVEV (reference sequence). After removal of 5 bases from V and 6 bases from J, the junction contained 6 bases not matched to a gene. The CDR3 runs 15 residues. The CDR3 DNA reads TGTGCCAGCAGTGTAGACAGGGGCCCTAATTCACCCCTCCACTTT. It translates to CASSVDRGPNSPLHF.

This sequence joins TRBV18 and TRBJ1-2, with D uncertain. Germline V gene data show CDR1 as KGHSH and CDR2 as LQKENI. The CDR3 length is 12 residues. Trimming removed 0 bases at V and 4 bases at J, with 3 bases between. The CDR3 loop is CASSPPAYGYTF. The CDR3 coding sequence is TGTGCCAGCTCACCACCGGCCTATGGCTACACCTTC.

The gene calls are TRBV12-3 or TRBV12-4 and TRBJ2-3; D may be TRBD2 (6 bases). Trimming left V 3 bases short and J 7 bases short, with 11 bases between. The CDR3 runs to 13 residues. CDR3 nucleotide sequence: TGTGCCAGCAGTTTGGGGGGACTCAATACGCAGTATTTT. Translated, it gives CASSLGGLNTQYF.

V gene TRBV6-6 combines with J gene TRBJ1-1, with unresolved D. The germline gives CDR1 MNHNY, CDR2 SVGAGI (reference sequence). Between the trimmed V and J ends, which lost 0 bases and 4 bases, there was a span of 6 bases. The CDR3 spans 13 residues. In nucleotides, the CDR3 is TGTGCCAGCAGTTACTCCTGGGCCACTGAAGCTTTCTTT. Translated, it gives CASSYSWATEAFF.

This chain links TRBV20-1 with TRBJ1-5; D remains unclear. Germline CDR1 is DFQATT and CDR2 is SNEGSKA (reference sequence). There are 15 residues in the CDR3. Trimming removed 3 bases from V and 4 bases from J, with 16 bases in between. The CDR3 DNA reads TGCAGTGCTAGTTTGGGCTCAGGAGGAAATCAGCCCCAGCATTTT. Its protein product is CSASLGSGGNQPQHF.

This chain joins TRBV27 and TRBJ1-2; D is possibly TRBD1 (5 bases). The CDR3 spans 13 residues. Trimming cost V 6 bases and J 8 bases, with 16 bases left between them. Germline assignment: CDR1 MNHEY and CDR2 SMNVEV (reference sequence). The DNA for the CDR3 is TGTGCCAGCAGCCTGTGGGGGGGTAGCGGCTACACCTTC. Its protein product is CASSLWGGSGYTF.

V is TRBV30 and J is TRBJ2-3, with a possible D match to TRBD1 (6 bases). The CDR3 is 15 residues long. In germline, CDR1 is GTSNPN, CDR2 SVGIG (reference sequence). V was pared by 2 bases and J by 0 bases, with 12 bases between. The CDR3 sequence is CAWSRQALSTDTQYF. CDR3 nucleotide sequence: TGTGCCTGGAGTCGACAGGCCCTTAGCACAGATACGCAGTATTTT.

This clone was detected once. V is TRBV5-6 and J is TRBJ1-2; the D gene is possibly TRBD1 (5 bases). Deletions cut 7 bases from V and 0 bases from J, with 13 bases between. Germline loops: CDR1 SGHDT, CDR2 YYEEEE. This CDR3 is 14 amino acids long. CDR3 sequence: CASGGGPANYGYTF. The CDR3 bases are TGTGCCAGCGGGGGGGGACCCGCTAACTATGGCTACACCTTC.

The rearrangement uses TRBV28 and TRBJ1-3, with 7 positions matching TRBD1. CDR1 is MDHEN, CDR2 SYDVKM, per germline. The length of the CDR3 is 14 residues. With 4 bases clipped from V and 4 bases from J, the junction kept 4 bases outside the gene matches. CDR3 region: CASSSGGKGNTIYF. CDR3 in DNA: TGTGCCAGCAGTTCAGGGGGAAAAGGAAACACCATATATTTT. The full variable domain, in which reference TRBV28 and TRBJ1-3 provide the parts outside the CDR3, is DVKVTQSSRYLVKRTGEKVFLECVQDMDHENMFWYRQDPGLGLRLIYFSYDVKMKEKGDIPEGYSVSREKKERFSLILESASTNQTSMYLCASSSGGKGNTIYFGEGSWLTVV.

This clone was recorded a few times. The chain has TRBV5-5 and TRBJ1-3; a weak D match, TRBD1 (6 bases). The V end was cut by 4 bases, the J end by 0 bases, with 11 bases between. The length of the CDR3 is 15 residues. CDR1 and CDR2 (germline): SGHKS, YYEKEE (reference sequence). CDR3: CASSRDTRSGNTIYF. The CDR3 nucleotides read TGTGCCAGCAGCCGGGACACCCGCTCTGGAAACACCATATATTTT.

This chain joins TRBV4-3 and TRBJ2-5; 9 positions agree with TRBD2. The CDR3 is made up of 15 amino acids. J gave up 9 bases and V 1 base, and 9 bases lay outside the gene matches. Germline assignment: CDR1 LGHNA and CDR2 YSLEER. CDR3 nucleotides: TGCGCCAGCAGCCAAGGGTTCGCGGGGGGGCGGGCCCAGTACTTC. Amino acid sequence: CASSQGFAGGRAQYF.